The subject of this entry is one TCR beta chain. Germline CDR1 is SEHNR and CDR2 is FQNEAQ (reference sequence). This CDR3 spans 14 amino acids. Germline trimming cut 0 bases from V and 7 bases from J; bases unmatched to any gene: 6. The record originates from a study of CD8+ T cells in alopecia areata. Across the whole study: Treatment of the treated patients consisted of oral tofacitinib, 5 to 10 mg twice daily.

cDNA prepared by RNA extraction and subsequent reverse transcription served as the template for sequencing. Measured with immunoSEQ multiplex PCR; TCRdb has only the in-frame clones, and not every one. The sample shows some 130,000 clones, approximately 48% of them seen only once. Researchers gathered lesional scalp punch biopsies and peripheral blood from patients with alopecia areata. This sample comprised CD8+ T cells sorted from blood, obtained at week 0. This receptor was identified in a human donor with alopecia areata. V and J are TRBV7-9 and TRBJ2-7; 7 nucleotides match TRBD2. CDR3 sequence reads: CASSLAPTSEEQYF. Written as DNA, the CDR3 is TGTGCCAGCAGCTTAGCCCCCACTAGCGAGGAGCAGTACTTC.